The rows below give T cell receptor beta chains drawn from one sample of a study of blood T cell repertoires in COVID-19. Here immunoSEQ multiplex PCR was the method, and the copy in TCRdb shows in-frame clones only, minus some. The table includes roughly 240,000 clones, 86% detected once. Material for sequencing was peripheral blood. Every receptor here comes from a man aged 18-30 years with active or convalescent COVID-19. Each CDR3 is given with its conserved first and last residue. The D gene is left open where the match is weak. Size tells how often a clone was seen (once, few, many) or the class of an expanded clone, and some rows leave it out.

>TRBJ1-6|TRBV28|.|TRBD1
CASSSTGTGWGPLHF
TGTGCCAGCAGTTCCACTGGGACAGGCTGGGGACCCCTCCACTTT
>TRBJ1-1|TRBV7-9|few|.
CASMTGNTEAFF
TGTGCCAGCATGACAGGGAACACTGAAGCTTTCTTT
>TRBJ2-7|TRBV5-4|.|.
CASSLAGTSSTYEQYF
TGTGCCAGCAGCTTGGCCGGGACTTCCTCAACCTACGAGCAGTACTTC
>TRBJ1-1|TRBV6-5|.|.
CASSYGPGKTEAFF
TGTGCCAGCAGTTACGGTCCGGGGAAGACTGAAGCTTTCTTT
>TRBJ2-2|TRBV4-3|.|.
CASSQETTNTGELFF
TGCGCCAGCAGCCAAGAAACAACGAACACCGGGGAGCTGTTTTTT
>TRBJ2-1|TRBV24-1|.|TRBD2
CASSTSGRLNEQFF
TGTGCCTCATCTACTAGCGGGAGGTTAAATGAGCAGTTCTTC
>TRBJ2-6|TRBV9|.|TRBD2
CASSVSGGASGANVLTF
TGTGCCAGCAGCGTCAGCGGGGGGGCCTCTGGGGCCAACGTCCTGACTTTC
>TRBJ1-6|TRBV2|.|.
CASRGGGVPLHF
TGTGCCAGCAGGGGAGGGGGAGTCCCCCTCCACTTT
>TRBJ1-1|TRBV2|once|.
CASSEGAFGTVYMNTEAFF
TGTGCCAGCAGTGAGGGAGCCTTTGGCACAGTCTACATGAACACTGAAGCTTTCTTT
>TRBJ2-1|TRBV5-1|.|TRBD2
CASSFRLAGGPYNEQFF
TGCGCCAGCAGCTTTCGACTAGCGGGAGGGCCTTACAATGAGCAGTTCTTC
>TRBJ2-2|TRBV12-3/TRBV12-4|.|.
CASSFSVNGELFF
TGTGCCAGCAGTTTCTCGGTGAACGGGGAGCTGTTTTTT
>TRBJ2-5|TRBV5-1|.|TRBD2
CASQALSGIYQETQYF
TGCGCCAGCCAGGCCCTGAGCGGGATTTACCAAGAGACCCAGTACTTC
>TRBJ2-5|TRBV2|.|TRBD2
CASSGSRLAGQETQYF
TGTGCCAGCAGTGGAAGCCGACTAGCGGGCCAAGAGACCCAGTACTTC
>TRBJ2-3|TRBV5-4|.|TRBD2
CASSPPGGRGSDTQYF
TGTGCCAGCAGCCCCCCGGGAGGGCGGGGATCCGATACGCAGTATTTT
>TRBJ1-5|TRBV6-1|once|.
CASSEVGGVKRWPQHF
TGTGCCAGCAGTGAAGTGGGGGGGGTAAAAAGGTGGCCCCAGCATTTT
>TRBJ2-7|TRBV12-5|.|.
CASGSWGSEQYF
TGTGCTAGTGGCTCCTGGGGCTCCGAGCAGTACTTC
>TRBJ2-1|TRBV7-2|.|.
CASSVGSGNYNEQFF
TGTGCCAGCAGCGTTGGAAGCGGAAACTACAATGAGCAGTTCTTC
>TRBJ1-2|TRBV5-4|.|.
CASSLAGLSDYGYTF
TGTGCCAGCAGCTTGGCAGGATTGTCGGACTATGGCTACACCTTC
>TRBJ2-1|TRBV7-2|once|.
CASSLVARGDEQFF
TGTGCCAGCAGCTTAGTTGCTCGAGGCGATGAGCAGTTCTTC
>TRBJ1-1|TRBV6-5|.|.
CASRFRGGNEAFF
TGTGCCAGCAGGTTTAGAGGGGGTAATGAAGCTTTCTTT
>TRBJ1-6|TRBV30|once|.
CALSVGQFGSPLHF
TGTGCTCTTTCCGTCGGACAGTTCGGTTCACCCCTCCACTTT
>TRBJ2-1|TRBV29-1|.|TRBD1
CSANGLTGTEGKQFF
TGCAGCGCTAATGGGCTGACCGGGACAGAAGGAAAGCAGTTCTTC
>TRBJ2-1|TRBV9|.|TRBD2
CASSVSGLAGSNEQFF
TGTGCCAGCAGCGTATCTGGCCTAGCGGGATCCAATGAGCAGTTCTTC
>TRBJ2-1|TRBV28|.|TRBD2
CASSFASGGANEQFF
TGTGCCAGCAGTTTTGCTAGCGGGGGGGCGAATGAGCAGTTCTTC
>TRBJ1-1|TRBV7-9|.|.
CASSPQGNTEAFF
TGTGCCAGCAGCCCACAGGGGAACACTGAAGCTTTCTTT
>TRBJ1-1|TRBV10-3|once|.
CAISELQGNTEAFF
TGTGCCATCAGTGAGCTCCAGGGGAACACTGAAGCTTTCTTT
>TRBJ2-2|TRBV30|.|TRBD2
CAWGSGLANPGELFF
TGTGCCTGGGGTTCGGGACTAGCTAATCCCGGGGAGCTGTTTTTT
>TRBJ1-5|TRBV4-1|.|.
CASSPDSREPQHF
TGCGCCAGCAGCCCGGACAGTCGTGAGCCCCAGCATTTT
>TRBJ2-3|TRBV5-1|.|TRBD2
CASSLKSGKGPDTQYF
TGCGCCAGCAGCTTGAAGAGCGGGAAGGGCCCAGATACGCAGTATTTT
>TRBJ2-7|TRBV7-8|.|TRBD2
CASSLLSGGYEQYF
TGTGCCAGCAGCTTACTCAGCGGGGGTTACGAGCAGTACTTC
>TRBJ2-3|TRBV2|.|.
CASSERGILTDTQYF
TGTGCCAGCAGTGAAAGAGGGATACTCACAGATACGCAGTATTTT
>TRBJ2-3|TRBV6-1|.|TRBD2
CASSASSGSPTDTQYF
TGTGCCAGCAGTGCTTCTAGCGGGTCTCCCACAGATACGCAGTATTTT
>TRBJ2-4|TRBV6-4|.|TRBD2
CASSRRGDWNIQYF
TGTGCCAGCAGTCGACGGGGGGATTGGAACATTCAGTACTTC
>TRBJ1-1|TRBV25-1|.|TRBD1
CASSDLGAGGGTEAFF
TGTGCCAGCAGTGATCTGGGCGCAGGGGGAGGCACTGAAGCTTTCTTT
>TRBJ2-7|TRBV2|.|.
CASRQATYEQYF
TGTGCCAGCCGACAGGCCACCTACGAGCAGTACTTC
>TRBJ1-5|TRBV2|.|.
CASSEQGPTQPQHF
TGTGCCAGCAGTGAACAGGGCCCTACTCAGCCCCAGCATTTT
>TRBJ2-1|TRBV15|.|.
CATSAGSHNEQFF
TGTGCCACCAGTGCCGGGTCGCACAATGAGCAGTTCTTC
>TRBJ2-7|TRBV7-9|.|.
CASSLRDTKYEQYF
TGTGCCAGCAGCCTCCGGGATACCAAATACGAGCAGTACTTC
>TRBJ1-1|TRBV25-1|.|.
CASERNTEAFF
TGTGCCAGCGAGAGGAACACTGAAGCTTTCTTT
>TRBJ2-7|TRBV10-3|few|.
CAASQGSLYEQYF
TGTGCCGCCTCACAGGGATCTCTCTACGAGCAGTACTTC